This TCR beta chain appears in the sequencing data of a study of OX40 agonist ivuxolimab in advanced cancers. The overall study: With ivuxolimab, an agonistic anti-OX40 (CD134) antibody, patients were treated. Eligibility admitted prior anti-PD-1, anti-PD-L1 or anti-CTLA-4 therapy; 40% to 50% had some. Regarding the study as a whole: CD8+ T cells showed, on average, more clonal expansion than CD4+ cells. Clonal expansion was seen in CD4+ and CD8+ blood T cells by week 6 at 0.1 to 3.0 mg/kg.

The CDR3 extends over 17 amino acids. V was shortened by 3 bases and J by 7 bases, with 22 bases between the two germline ends. Germline V gene data show CDR1 as MDHEN and CDR2 as SYDVKM. Profiled with immunoSEQ multiplex PCR; TCRdb holds only in-frame clones, not every one. The top ten hold roughly 26% of the sample, which has 20,000 to 30,000 clones, more than 70% seen once. Note on this clone: What it binds is unknown.

The chain joins TRBV28 to TRBJ1-3, with a tentative D call TRBD1 (6 bases). Sequenced material: CD4+ or CD8+ T cells sorted from blood, taken in a trial of the OX40 agonist ivuxolimab. The TCR comes from an adult with an advanced solid tumor such as melanoma, head and neck, liver or kidney cancer. CDR3 in amino acids: CASSFVLRQAIGNTIYF. Here the CDR3 DNA reads TGTGCCAGCAGTTTCGTCCTCCGACAGGCAATAGGTAACACCATATATTTT.